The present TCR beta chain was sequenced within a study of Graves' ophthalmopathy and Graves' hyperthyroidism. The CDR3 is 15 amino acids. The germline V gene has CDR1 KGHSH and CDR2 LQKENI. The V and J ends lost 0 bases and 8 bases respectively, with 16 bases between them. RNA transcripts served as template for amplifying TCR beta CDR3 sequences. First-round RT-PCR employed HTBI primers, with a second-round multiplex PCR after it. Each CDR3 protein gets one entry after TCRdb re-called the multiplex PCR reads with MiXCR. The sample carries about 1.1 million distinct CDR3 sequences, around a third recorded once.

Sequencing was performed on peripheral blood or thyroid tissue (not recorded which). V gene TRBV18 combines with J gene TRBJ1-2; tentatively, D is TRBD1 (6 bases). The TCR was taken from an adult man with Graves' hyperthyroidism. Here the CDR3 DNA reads TGTGCCAGCTCACCACCGTCGCGGGGGCAACTGGGCTACACCTTC. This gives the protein CASSPPSRGQLGYTF.